These T cell receptor beta chains were read from a single sample in a study of blood T cell repertoires in COVID-19. The data were produced by immunoSEQ multiplex PCR, yet TCRdb's version contains in-frame clones alone and is incomplete. This sample carries 130,000 to 150,000 clones, more than 80% of them seen once, and the ten largest clones take 7.5% to 9.5%. Specimen: peripheral blood. The origin of the receptors is a human donor with acute or convalescent COVID-19. The donor label of this sample is uncertain. Each CDR3 is given with its conserved first and last residue. A D gene is named only where the DNA matches it firmly. The listing skips clone size in some rows; elsewhere it reads once, few, many or a size class.

size: .; D: .; J: TRBJ1-2; V: TRBV7-8; DNA: TGTGCCAGCAGCCCCCGGGGGGTCTATGGCTACACCTTC; CDR3: CASSPRGVYGYTF
size: .; D: .; J: TRBJ1-1; V: TRBV18; DNA: TGTGCCAGCTCATCCTTCGACACCCGTAGTACTGAAGCTTTCTTT; CDR3: CASSSFDTRSTEAFF
size: .; D: TRBD1; J: TRBJ2-3; V: TRBV5-1; DNA: TGCGCCAGCAGCTTGGGAGGGACAGAGGTCACAGATACGCAGTATTTT; CDR3: CASSLGGTEVTDTQYF
size: few; D: TRBD1; J: TRBJ1-5; V: TRBV19; DNA: TGTGCCAGTAGTTTCGGGACAGGATCCCGTGGGAGCAATCAGCCCCAGCATTTT; CDR3: CASSFGTGSRGSNQPQHF
size: .; D: .; J: TRBJ1-2; V: TRBV9; DNA: TGTGCCAGCAGCGTGGGACATGATGGCTACACCTTC; CDR3: CASSVGHDGYTF
size: .; D: TRBD1; J: TRBJ2-6; V: TRBV5-4; DNA: TGTGCCAGCTTCCCCCGGACAGGGTTTCTTTCTGGGGCCAACGTCCTGACTTTC; CDR3: CASFPRTGFLSGANVLTF
size: .; D: .; J: TRBJ1-2; V: TRBV29-1; DNA: TGCAGCGTTGAGGCAGACTCCCAGCGGGGCTACACCTTC; CDR3: CSVEADSQRGYTF
size: .; D: .; J: TRBJ1-2; V: TRBV2; DNA: TGTGCCAGCAGTCGGAACAGAGACAACTATGGCTACACCTTC; CDR3: CASSRNRDNYGYTF
size: .; D: TRBD2; J: TRBJ2-1; V: TRBV7-9; DNA: TGTGCCAGCAGCTATATAAGCGGGGGGGCTGAGAATGAGCAGTTCTTC; CDR3: CASSYISGGAENEQFF
size: .; D: .; J: TRBJ1-3; V: TRBV10-3; DNA: TGTGCCATCAGTGAGACCACAGGACAGCCTGGAAACACCATATATTTT; CDR3: CAISETTGQPGNTIYF
size: .; D: .; J: TRBJ1-1; V: TRBV6-5; DNA: TGTGCCAGCAGTTTTTCGGGGGGGTTGGCTGAAGCTTTCTTT; CDR3: CASSFSGGLAEAFF
size: .; D: .; J: TRBJ1-5; V: TRBV6-6; DNA: TGTGCCAGCACCCCCTGGGGGGGCGATCAGCCCCAGCATTTT; CDR3: CASTPWGGDQPQHF
size: .; D: .; J: TRBJ2-4; V: TRBV2; DNA: TGTGCCAGCAGTGAAAACAGGGATCAAAACATTCAGTACTTC; CDR3: CASSENRDQNIQYF
size: .; D: .; J: TRBJ2-2; V: TRBV5-1; DNA: TGCGCCAGCAGCTTAAGGAGGTCCGGGGAGCTGTTTTTT; CDR3: CASSLRRSGELFF
size: .; D: TRBD2; J: TRBJ2-3; V: TRBV2; DNA: TGTGCCAGCTGGGCGGGGGGCCCCACAGATACGCAGTATTTT; CDR3: CASWAGGPTDTQYF
size: .; D: .; J: TRBJ1-3; V: TRBV5-6; DNA: TGTGCCAGCCTGTTTGGTGGCAGGGAAGGAAACACCATATATTTT; CDR3: CASLFGGREGNTIYF
size: .; D: TRBD1; J: TRBJ1-6; V: TRBV4-2; DNA: TGTGCCAGCAGCCTGGGACAGGGAGACTCACCCCTCCACTTT; CDR3: CASSLGQGDSPLHF
size: .; D: TRBD2; J: TRBJ2-3; V: TRBV6-5; DNA: TGTGCCAGCAGTTCCTCTGGGACTAGCCCGCAGTATTTT; CDR3: CASSSSGTSPQYF
size: .; D: .; J: TRBJ1-3; V: TRBV10-3; DNA: TGTGCCATCACCCTCCAGGAACCTCTCTCTGGAAACACCATATATTTT; CDR3: CAITLQEPLSGNTIYF
size: .; D: .; J: TRBJ1-2; V: TRBV7-9; DNA: TGTGCCAGCAGCCAACAGATTAACTATGGCTACACCTTC; CDR3: CASSQQINYGYTF
size: many; D: TRBD2; J: TRBJ2-3; V: TRBV7-9; DNA: TGTGCCAGCAGCTGGACTAGCGGTAGCACAGATACGCAGTATTTT; CDR3: CASSWTSGSTDTQYF
size: .; D: .; J: TRBJ2-5; V: TRBV5-8; DNA: TGTGCCAGCAGCTTGGTCGAAACTAGGATTGACCAAGAGACCCAGTACTTC; CDR3: CASSLVETRIDQETQYF
size: .; D: .; J: TRBJ1-1; V: TRBV5-1; DNA: TGCGCCAGCAGCACACCCAGAGCAGGGGATACTGAAGCTTTCTTT; CDR3: CASSTPRAGDTEAFF
size: .; D: TRBD2; J: TRBJ2-3; V: TRBV13; DNA: TGTGCCAGCAGCTTAGGCCTCCTGTGGACTAGCGGGGGGCCCCCTAGCACAGATACGCAGTATTTT; CDR3: CASSLGLLWTSGGPPSTDTQYF
size: .; D: .; J: TRBJ2-1; V: TRBV4-1; DNA: TGCGCCAGCAGCCAAGAGGACTACCTCAATGAGCAGTTCTTC; CDR3: CASSQEDYLNEQFF
size: .; D: .; J: TRBJ2-2; V: TRBV2; DNA: TGTGCCAGCAGTGAACGGAGGAATAGCGGGGAGCTGTTTTTT; CDR3: CASSERRNSGELFF
size: once; D: TRBD1; J: TRBJ2-7; V: TRBV9; DNA: TGTGCCAGCAGCCCGACAGGGATAGGCTACGAGCAGTACTTC; CDR3: CASSPTGIGYEQYF
size: .; D: TRBD2; J: TRBJ2-3; V: TRBV19; DNA: TGTGCCAGTAGTGTCTATTACGGGACTAGCATCGGAGATACGCAGTATTTT; CDR3: CASSVYYGTSIGDTQYF
size: .; D: .; J: TRBJ2-3; V: TRBV27; DNA: TGTGCCAGCAGTCCCCAGAGGACAGATACGCAGTATTTT; CDR3: CASSPQRTDTQYF
size: .; D: .; J: TRBJ2-7; V: TRBV7-9; DNA: TGTGCCAGCAGCACCCACGGGGACTTCTACGAGCAGTACTTC; CDR3: CASSTHGDFYEQYF
size: .; D: .; J: TRBJ1-2; V: TRBV12-3/TRBV12-4; DNA: TGTGCCAGCAGTTTGGTGACAGGTGATGGCTACACCTTC; CDR3: CASSLVTGDGYTF
size: .; D: TRBD1; J: TRBJ2-1; V: TRBV5-1; DNA: TGCGCCAGCAGCCCGGACAGGGTCGGCGAGCAGTTCTTC; CDR3: CASSPDRVGEQFF
size: few; D: .; J: TRBJ2-5; V: TRBV5-1; DNA: TGCGCCAGCAGCCCCCTGCAGGGGAAGGGCGAGACCCAGTACTTC; CDR3: CASSPLQGKGETQYF
size: once; D: TRBD1; J: TRBJ2-3; V: TRBV7-3; DNA: TGTGCCAGCAGCTTAACGCCGGACAGGAGCACAGATACGCAGTATTTT; CDR3: CASSLTPDRSTDTQYF
size: few; D: TRBD1; J: TRBJ1-5; V: TRBV5-1; DNA: TGCGCCAGCAGCCCCGGACAGGGCAATCAGCCCCAGCATTTT; CDR3: CASSPGQGNQPQHF